This entry is about one T cell receptor beta chain. Its antigen is not yet known. Base quality data are lacking; no much larger clone is found one base away. Because repertoires were sampled repeatedly during chemoradiotherapy, clonal expansion in the tumor microenvironment could be followed. Libraries were constructed by the immunoSEQ multiplex PCR assay. In TCRdb, the immuneACCESS table is reduced to in-frame sequences with V and J assigned. These tables do not hold every clone; where another copy was compared, an unresolved V gene accounts for under half, and the others remain unexplained. For this sample the table gives some 19,000 clones, of which more than 75% were detected only once. The ten largest clones add up to roughly 4.4% of the sample. A distance of 9 bases separates the germline ends of V and J, which lose 3 bases and 0 bases respectively. The CDR3 measures 14 amino acids from cysteine to phenylalanine. The entry retains the CDR3 DNA only, 42 bases that are in frame from base 1. The CDR1 and CDR2 encoded by the germline V gene (reference sequence) are MNHEY and SMNVEV.

The entry originates in a study of chemoradiotherapy in HPV16-positive cancers (dated by TCRdb to 2021 to 2024). Describing the broader study: Candidate HPV-specific T-cell clones and common TCR motifs were defined by functional T-cell assays performed on cells from a couple of HPV16-positive patients. Next, the candidate HPV-specific TCRs and motifs were followed in TCR repertoires from over 85 patients with HPV-related cancers. Whether T-cell immunity against the HPV oncoproteins E6 and E7 changes during chemoradiotherapy and whether survival is affected by this immunity were examined in the study.

Summary of the overall study and its limitations: The functional definition of HPV-specific T cells was derived from only a couple of HPV16-positive patients, and the survival association was reported for HPV16-positive patients. Expansion of candidate HPV-specific clones and E7-related TCR motifs was observed in the tumor microenvironment during treatment, whereas no such expansion was observed for non-HPV-specific T cells. In HPV16-positive patients, expansion of HPV-responsive T cells during chemoradiotherapy was associated with improved recurrence-free survival.

This specimen consisted of blood, obtained from a patient who underwent chemoradiotherapy. This chain is built from TRBV27 and TRBJ2-7, with the D gene not clear enough to name. The receptor's source is a human donor with HPV-associated anogenital cancer. The CDR3 here reads CASSFGRRSYEQYF. The DNA reads TGTGCCAGCAGTTTCGGCAGGCGCTCCTACGAGCAGTACTTC.